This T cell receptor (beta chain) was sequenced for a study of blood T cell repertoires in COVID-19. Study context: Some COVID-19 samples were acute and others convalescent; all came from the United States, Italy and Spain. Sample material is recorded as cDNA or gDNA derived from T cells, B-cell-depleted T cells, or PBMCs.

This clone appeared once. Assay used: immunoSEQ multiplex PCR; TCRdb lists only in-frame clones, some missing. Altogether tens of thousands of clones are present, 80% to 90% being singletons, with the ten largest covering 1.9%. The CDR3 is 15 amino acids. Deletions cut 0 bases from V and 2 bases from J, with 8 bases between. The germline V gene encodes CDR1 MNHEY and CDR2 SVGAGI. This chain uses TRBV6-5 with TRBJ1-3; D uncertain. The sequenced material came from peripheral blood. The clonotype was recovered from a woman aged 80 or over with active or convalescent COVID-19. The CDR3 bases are TGTGCCAGCAGTTACTCCCAGGTGACTGGAAACACCATATATTTT. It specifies CASSYSQVTGNTIYF.